A selection of T cell receptor beta chains follows, all from one sample in a study of T cells in Graves' hyperthyroidism and ophthalmopathy. One entry per CDR3 protein results from TCRdb running MiXCR on the multiplex PCR reads. The table has hundreds of thousands of distinct CDR3 sequences, roughly 20% seen once. Sequenced: blood. These receptors were obtained from a man under 40 with Graves' ophthalmopathy. The CDR3 runs from the conserved cysteine through the conserved F or W.

J gene: TRBJ2-3; V gene: TRBV24-1; CDR3 length: 14; CDR3 protein: CATSDPNSGSTQYF
J gene: TRBJ2-1; V gene: TRBV12-3/TRBV12-4; CDR3 length: 15; CDR3 protein: CASSRSASPYNEQFF
J gene: TRBJ2-5; V gene: TRBV11-2; CDR3 length: 15; CDR3 protein: CASSLTAGAPETQYF
J gene: TRBJ1-3; V gene: TRBV29-1; CDR3 length: 11; CDR3 protein: CSVEGRDTIYF
J gene: TRBJ2-1; V gene: TRBV20-1; CDR3 length: 14; CDR3 protein: CSARDLAYYNEQFF
J gene: TRBJ2-3; V gene: TRBV28; CDR3 length: 15; CDR3 protein: CASTITGEGSGTQYF
J gene: TRBJ2-7; V gene: TRBV6-1; CDR3 length: 14; CDR3 protein: CASSIRQYPGEQYF
J gene: TRBJ2-1; V gene: TRBV19; CDR3 length: 15; CDR3 protein: CASSRGGGPYNEQFF
J gene: TRBJ1-2; V gene: TRBV28; CDR3 length: 13; CDR3 protein: CASTAAANYGYTF
J gene: TRBJ1-4; V gene: TRBV28; CDR3 length: 14; CDR3 protein: CATRRQGGNGKLFF
J gene: TRBJ2-2; V gene: TRBV9; CDR3 length: 15; CDR3 protein: CASSVVGSGTGELFF
J gene: TRBJ1-6; V gene: TRBV5-6; CDR3 length: 17; CDR3 protein: CASSVLQDSMATSPLHF
J gene: TRBJ2-7; V gene: TRBV2; CDR3 length: 13; CDR3 protein: CASKIAQTYEQYF
J gene: TRBJ2-1; V gene: TRBV20-1; CDR3 length: 15; CDR3 protein: CSAKLSSGSSNEQFF
J gene: TRBJ2-3; V gene: TRBV15; CDR3 length: 18; CDR3 protein: CATSRATAGGPNTDTQYF
J gene: TRBJ2-7; V gene: TRBV15; CDR3 length: 14; CDR3 protein: CATSSIDGTYEQYF
J gene: TRBJ2-5; V gene: TRBV7-2; CDR3 length: 14; CDR3 protein: CASTGRDNQETQYF
J gene: TRBJ2-4; V gene: TRBV4-1; CDR3 length: 16; CDR3 protein: CASSEAGLAGQNIQYF
J gene: TRBJ2-3; V gene: TRBV2; CDR3 length: 16; CDR3 protein: CASSDTGVISTDTQYF
J gene: TRBJ2-2; V gene: TRBV4-1; CDR3 length: 18; CDR3 protein: CASSHWTSGRATTGELFF
J gene: TRBJ2-1; V gene: TRBV12-3/TRBV12-4; CDR3 length: 12; CDR3 protein: CASSRAGGGQFF
J gene: TRBJ1-1; V gene: TRBV28; CDR3 length: 13; CDR3 protein: CASSLQLATEAFF
J gene: TRBJ2-5; V gene: TRBV18; CDR3 length: 16; CDR3 protein: CASSPAPGQGEETQYF
J gene: TRBJ2-5; V gene: TRBV29-1; CDR3 length: 15; CDR3 protein: CSVDGGRRFQETQYF
J gene: TRBJ2-2; V gene: TRBV6-5; CDR3 length: 15; CDR3 protein: CASSYGLAGDRELFF
J gene: TRBJ2-7; V gene: TRBV7-9; CDR3 length: 17; CDR3 protein: CASSSSGSGLDSYEQYF
J gene: TRBJ2-7; V gene: TRBV6-1; CDR3 length: 15; CDR3 protein: CASSPFSGYSYEQYF
J gene: TRBJ2-5; V gene: TRBV27; CDR3 length: 15; CDR3 protein: CASRTSGRASETQYF
J gene: TRBJ1-3; V gene: TRBV13; CDR3 length: 14; CDR3 protein: CASSSSYSGNTIYF
J gene: TRBJ2-1; V gene: TRBV30; CDR3 length: 16; CDR3 protein: CAWRLGAGGPYNEQFF
J gene: TRBJ2-7; V gene: TRBV28; CDR3 length: 12; CDR3 protein: CASSPGRFEQYF
J gene: TRBJ2-3; V gene: TRBV10-3; CDR3 length: 22; CDR3 protein: CAISFDQIAGGPPPSSTDTQYF
J gene: TRBJ2-1; V gene: TRBV28; CDR3 length: 20; CDR3 protein: CASKLPLGLAGLSSYNEQFF
J gene: TRBJ2-7; V gene: TRBV6-9; CDR3 length: 13; CDR3 protein: CASSYNGGYEQYF
J gene: TRBJ1-5; V gene: TRBV20-1; CDR3 length: 15; CDR3 protein: CSARDLGVGYQPQHF
J gene: TRBJ2-5; V gene: TRBV6-1; CDR3 length: 14; CDR3 protein: CASRGQPFSETQYF
J gene: TRBJ2-1; V gene: TRBV18; CDR3 length: 14; CDR3 protein: CASSPTSGRNEQFF
J gene: TRBJ2-3; V gene: TRBV11-2; CDR3 length: 16; CDR3 protein: CASSLRIARSTDTQYF
J gene: TRBJ2-3; V gene: TRBV24-1; CDR3 length: 19; CDR3 protein: CATSDRRRTEGLGPDTQYF
J gene: TRBJ1-1; V gene: TRBV20-1; CDR3 length: 11; CDR3 protein: CSASWGTEAFF
J gene: TRBJ1-4; V gene: TRBV5-1; CDR3 length: 15; CDR3 protein: CASSWRAGRNEKLFF
J gene: TRBJ2-3; V gene: TRBV19; CDR3 length: 13; CDR3 protein: CASSTGVSDTQYF
J gene: TRBJ2-2; V gene: TRBV19; CDR3 length: 15; CDR3 protein: CASSRGAPNTGELFF
J gene: TRBJ2-2; V gene: TRBV11-2; CDR3 length: 13; CDR3 protein: CASSHPNTGELFF
J gene: TRBJ1-2; V gene: TRBV27; CDR3 length: 15; CDR3 protein: CASSLVGHFRAGYTF
J gene: TRBJ2-2; V gene: TRBV30; CDR3 length: 15; CDR3 protein: CAWSVQGRGTGELFF
J gene: TRBJ1-1; V gene: TRBV12-3/TRBV12-4; CDR3 length: 15; CDR3 protein: CASSPAGRVNTEAFF
J gene: TRBJ1-1; V gene: TRBV5-1; CDR3 length: 16; CDR3 protein: CASSSSPGQPNTEAFF
J gene: TRBJ2-7; V gene: TRBV10-1; CDR3 length: 13; CDR3 protein: CASSAGVAYEQYF
J gene: TRBJ1-2; V gene: TRBV10-3; CDR3 length: 14; CDR3 protein: CAIRVGTGIYGYTF
J gene: TRBJ1-5; V gene: TRBV5-1; CDR3 length: 15; CDR3 protein: CASSSGGGVGQPQHF
J gene: TRBJ2-1; V gene: TRBV27; CDR3 length: 14; CDR3 protein: CASTYSGRGNEQFF
J gene: TRBJ2-1; V gene: TRBV15; CDR3 length: 16; CDR3 protein: CATSRGTSGSYNEQFF
J gene: TRBJ2-7; V gene: TRBV7-2; CDR3 length: 13; CDR3 protein: CASSRTVSYEQYF
J gene: TRBJ1-6; V gene: TRBV12-3/TRBV12-4; CDR3 length: 15; CDR3 protein: CASTSGYPYNSPLHF
J gene: TRBJ2-3; V gene: TRBV27; CDR3 length: 15; CDR3 protein: CASSLSSDRTDTQYF